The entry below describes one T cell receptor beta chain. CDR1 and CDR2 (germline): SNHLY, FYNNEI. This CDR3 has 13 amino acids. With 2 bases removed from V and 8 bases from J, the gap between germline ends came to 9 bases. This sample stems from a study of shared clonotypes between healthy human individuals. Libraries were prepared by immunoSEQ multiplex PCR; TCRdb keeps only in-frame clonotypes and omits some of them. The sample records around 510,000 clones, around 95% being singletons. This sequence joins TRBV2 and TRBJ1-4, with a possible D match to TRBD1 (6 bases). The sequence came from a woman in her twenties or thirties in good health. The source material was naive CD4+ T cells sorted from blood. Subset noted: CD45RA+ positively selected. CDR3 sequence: CASSEYTGEKLFF. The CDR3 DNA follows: TGTGCCAGCAGTGAATATACAGGGGAAAAACTGTTTTTT.